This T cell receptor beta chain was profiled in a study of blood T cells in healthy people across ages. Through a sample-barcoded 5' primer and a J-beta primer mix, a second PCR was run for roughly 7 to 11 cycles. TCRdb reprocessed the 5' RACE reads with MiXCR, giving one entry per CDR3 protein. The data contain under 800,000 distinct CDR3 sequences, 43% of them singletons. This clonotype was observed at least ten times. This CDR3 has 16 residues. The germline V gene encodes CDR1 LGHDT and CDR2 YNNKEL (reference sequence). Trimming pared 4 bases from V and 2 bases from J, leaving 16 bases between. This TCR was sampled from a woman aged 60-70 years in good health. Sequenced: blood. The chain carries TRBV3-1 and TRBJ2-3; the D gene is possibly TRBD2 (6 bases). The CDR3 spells CASSPAGTYLTDTQYF. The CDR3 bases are TGTGCCAGCAGCCCGGCCGGGACTTATCTCACAGATACGCAGTATTTT.